The 26 T cell receptor beta chains presented below share a single source sample, sequenced in a study of read filtering for tumor transcriptome and immune sequencing. From roughly 0.4 ug of RNA, a library with molecular barcoded alpha/delta and beta/gamma adaptors was made. TCRdb used MiXCR to reprocess the reads, holding one entry per CDR3 protein. The repertoire holds 5,000 to 6,500 distinct CDR3 sequences, with around 20% as singletons. Sequenced material: a population of CD138-negative cells sorted from bone marrow. All receptors derive from a donor at least 40 years old with multiple myeloma.

This clonotype was detected many times. CDR3 region: CASRETGGPDTQYF. CDR3 bases: TGTGCCAGCAGGGAGACAGGGGGCCCAGATACGCAGTATTTT. The J gene is TRBJ2-3, the V gene TRBV28; TRBD1 aligns across 10 bases. Germline CDR1 reads MDHEN; CDR2 reads SYDVKM. With V trimmed by 6 bases and J by 4 bases, 4 bases remained unmatched. CDR3 length: 14 amino acids.

Ten or more counts support this clonotype. The J gene is TRBJ1-4, the V gene TRBV28; maybe TRBD1 (6 bases). Germline lookup yields CDR1 MDHEN and CDR2 SYDVKM. The CDR3 has 14 residues. V was clipped by 5 bases and J by 4 bases, with 11 bases between them. CDR3 sequence: CASSEGGGNEKLFF. The CDR3 DNA reads TGTGCCAGCAGTGAGGGGGGGGGTAATGAAAAACTGTTTTTT.

At least ten counts were recorded for this clonotype. The chain links TRBV4-1 to TRBJ2-1; D is unresolved. Germline loops: CDR1 MGHRA, CDR2 YSYEKL. Trimming left V 1 base short and J 0 bases short, with 7 bases between. This CDR3 comprises 15 residues. As DNA, the CDR3 is TGCGCCAGCAGCCAAGCACCGGACTCCTACAATGAGCAGTTCTTC. This gives the protein CASSQAPDSYNEQFF.

This clonotype is judged medium-sized (0.01 to 0.1%). The chain employs TRBV6-2 or TRBV6-3 and TRBJ2-1, with D unresolved. V gave up 5 bases and J gave up 0 bases, with 11 bases separating them. Germline V gene lookup returns CDR1 MNHEY and CDR2 SVGEGT. This CDR3 is 15 amino acids long. CDR3 DNA: TGTGCCAGCAGTGACCGGCGGAGCTCCTACAATGAGCAGTTCTTC. This codes for CASSDRRSSYNEQFF.

The chain couples TRBV27 to TRBJ2-7; possibly TRBD2 for D (7 bases). Looked up from germline, CDR1 is MNHEY and CDR2 is SMNVEV (reference sequence). The V end lost 4 bases, the J end lost 1 base, and 17 bases lay between the germline ends. The CDR3 has 16 residues. The CDR3 protein is CASSSPFGRGSYEQYF. Written as DNA, the CDR3 is TGTGCCAGCAGTTCACCCTTTGGGAGGGGGTCCTACGAGCAGTACTTC.

This clonotype is medium-sized in the sample. This chain uses TRBV12-3 or TRBV12-4 with TRBJ2-7; D is unclear. The CDR3 is 11 amino acids. V lost 3 bases and J lost 7, with 7 bases in between. CDR3 in amino acids: CASSFYGEQYF. CDR3 nucleotides: TGTGCCAGCAGTTTCTACGGGGAGCAGTACTTC.

This clonotype was seen repeatedly, ten times or more. The chain combines TRBV19 with TRBJ2-1, with D hard to call. Germline values: CDR1 LNHDA, CDR2 SQIVND (reference sequence). The CDR3 is 13 residues long. The ends were cut back, 7 bases at V and 6 bases at J, with 13 bases in the middle. CDR3 amino acids: CASKSESVNEQFF. CDR3 nucleotides: TGTGCCAGTAAAAGCGAGAGTGTCAATGAGCAGTTCTTC.

This clonotype was seen repeatedly, ten times or more. The rearrangement links TRBV30 to TRBJ1-4, with 8 bases lining up with TRBD1. Trimming took 4 bases from V and 5 from J; bases not matched to a gene: 3. The CDR3 has 13 amino acids. Looked up from germline, CDR1 is GTSNPN and CDR2 is SVGIG (reference sequence). The DNA for the CDR3 is TGTGCCTGGAACAGGGGGGGAAATGAAAAACTGTTTTTT. It codes for CAWNRGGNEKLFF.

This clonotype counts as medium-sized. The chain recombines TRBV12-3 or TRBV12-4 with TRBJ2-3; 8 positions match TRBD2. This CDR3 has 12 amino acids. The V gene end was trimmed by 4 bases and the J gene end by 12 bases; junction bases not matched to a gene: 6. For the CDR3, the DNA is TGTGCCAGCAGTTCGTTGCGGGGGGCCCAGTATTTT. Protein: CASSSLRGAQYF.

By proportion, this clonotype is medium-sized. The chain recombines TRBV28 with TRBJ1-5; no reliable D call. The V gene lost 7 bases and the J gene lost 1 base, with 5 bases spanning the gap. The V gene's germline CDR1 is MDHEN and CDR2 SYDVKM. This CDR3 spans 12 amino acids. CDR3 DNA sequence: TGTGCCAGCACGGACAGCAATCAGCCCCAGCATTTT. It is translated as CASTDSNQPQHF.

This clonotype was counted at least ten times. The chain is built from TRBV19 and TRBJ1-1; D gene uncertain. The V gene's germline CDR1 is LNHDA and CDR2 SQIVND (reference sequence). Deletions cut 3 bases from V and 1 base from J, with 18 bases between. There are 17 residues in the CDR3. As DNA, the CDR3 is TGTGCCAGTAGTATCGGTGGAGGAGCCCGGGGGAACACTGAAGCTTTCTTT. Its translation is CASSIGGGARGNTEAFF.

As regards this clonotype: Its ends do not fully match the called genes, so a read error is possible. The DNA of the CDR3 is TGTGCCGGCAACGACGGGGTCACAGGTACGCAGTATTTT. Translation gives CAGNDGVTGTQYF. This chain links TRBV6-5 with TRBJ2-3; D could derive from TRBD1 or TRBD2 (5 bases each). Germline V gene data show CDR1 as MNHEY and CDR2 as SVGAGI. The CDR3 length is 13 residues.

For this clonotype: A junction boundary mismatches the germline segment, possibly from a read error. The V call is TRBV12-3 or TRBV12-4, the J call TRBJ2-2; D possibly corresponds to TRBD2 (5 bases). The length of the CDR3 is 15 residues. The CDR3 coding sequence is TGTGCCAGCAGTTTGTACAGCACGAACACCGGGGAGCTGTCTTTT. Translating gives CASSLYSTNTGELSF.

This clonotype is termed medium-sized. The chain has TRBV2 and TRBJ2-5; D may correspond to TRBD1 or TRBD2 (6 bases each). In germline, CDR1 is SNHLY, CDR2 FYNNEI. The CDR3 runs 15 residues. V was trimmed by 3 bases and J by 5 bases, leaving 16 bases between them. CDR3: CASSEAPLGGETQYF. Written as DNA, the CDR3 is TGTGCCAGCAGTGAGGCCCCCCTAGGGGGGGAGACCCAGTACTTC.

In its sample, this clonotype ranks as medium-sized (0.01 to 0.1%). This sequence joins TRBV3-1 and TRBJ2-1, with 9 bases identical to TRBD1. This CDR3 is built from 16 residues. Germline trimming cut 2 bases from V and 4 bases from J; bases unmatched to any gene: 6. Germline CDR1 LGHDT, CDR2 YNNKEL (reference sequence). CDR3: CASSQIGQGQYNEQFF. The CDR3, as DNA: TGTGCCAGCAGCCAAATCGGACAGGGGCAGTACAATGAGCAGTTCTTC.

This rearrangement joins TRBV6-5 to TRBJ2-3, with 8 bases matching TRBD2. The CDR3 consists of 17 residues. From germline, CDR1 is MNHEY and CDR2 SVGAGI. With V trimmed by 2 bases and J by 2 bases, 9 bases remained unmatched. CDR3 coding DNA: TGTGCCAGCAGTTACGCGCTGGTACTAGCGGTCACAGATACGCAGTATTTT. Protein product: CASSYALVLAVTDTQYF.

By share, this clonotype counts as medium-sized. J is TRBJ2-3 and V is TRBV25-1, with 10 bases lining up with TRBD2. Trimming cost V 7 bases and J 2 bases; bases outside gene matches: 9. The CDR3 spans 16 residues. CDR1 and CDR2 from the germline V gene are MGHDK and SYGVNS. The CDR3 here is CASTSPSGGPTDTQYF. The CDR3 region has the DNA TGTGCCAGCACCAGCCCTAGCGGGGGACCCACAGATACGCAGTATTTT.

Ten or more counts support this clonotype. The chain employs TRBV7-3 and TRBJ2-1, with 13 nucleotides matching TRBD2. The ends lost 5 bases at V and 2 bases at J; junction bases unmatched: 12. This CDR3 is 19 amino acids long. Looked up from germline, CDR1 is SGHTA and CDR2 is FQGTGA. In nucleotides, the CDR3 is TGTGCCAGCAGCGTATCCGGGACTAGCGGGATTAAAACCTACAATGAGCAGTTCTTC. Amino acids: CASSVSGTSGIKTYNEQFF.

This clonotype showed up many times. The chain links TRBV30 to TRBJ1-1, with 8 bases identical to TRBD1. The CDR3 loop spans 14 amino acids. The germline gives CDR1 GTSNPN, CDR2 SVGIG (reference sequence). With V trimmed by 5 bases and J by 7 bases, 12 bases remained unmatched. CDR3 nucleotide sequence: TGTGCCTGGGACCTAGGACAGGGCGTCTTTGAAGCTTTCTTT. It encodes CAWDLGQGVFEAFF.

This clonotype counts as medium-sized (0.01 to 0.1%). V and J are TRBV18 and TRBJ2-2, with D hard to call. Germline CDR1 KGHSH, CDR2 LQKENI. This CDR3 is built from 13 residues. V was clipped by 2 bases and J by 1 base, with 2 bases between them. This CDR3 reads CASSPGNTGELFF. The CDR3 DNA reads TGTGCCAGCTCACCAGGGAACACCGGGGAGCTGTTTTTT.

This clonotype has a count of ten or more. This chain uses TRBV6-6 with TRBJ1-4; the D is unclear. This CDR3 is 17 amino acids long. The V and J ends lost 0 bases and 0 bases respectively, with 11 bases between them. Germline lookup yields CDR1 MNHNY and CDR2 SVGAGI (reference sequence). CDR3 in amino acids: CASSYSNLKATNEKLFF. The CDR3 nucleotides read TGTGCCAGCAGTTACTCTAACCTCAAAGCAACTAATGAAAAACTGTTTTTT.

This clonotype is categorized as medium-sized. V gene TRBV12-3 or TRBV12-4 combines with J gene TRBJ2-7; tentatively, D is TRBD2 (5 bases). The CDR3 spans 12 residues. V lost 6 bases and J lost 6, with 12 bases in between. The CDR3 reads CASRDRGGEQYF. CDR3 in DNA: TGTGCCAGCAGGGACCGGGGTGGCGAGCAGTACTTC.

This clonotype was recorded many times. This rearrangement joins TRBV5-6 to TRBJ2-5, with D possibly called TRBD1 or TRBD2 (5 bases each). This CDR3 spans 16 amino acids. The V gene's germline CDR1 is SGHDT and CDR2 YYEEEE. Trimming took 4 bases from V and 0 from J, leaving 16 bases between them. CDR3 loop: CASSPKSRGNQETQYF. The CDR3 DNA reads as TGTGCCAGCAGCCCGAAATCACGGGGCAACCAAGAGACCCAGTACTTC.

In this sample, this clonotype is medium-sized. J is TRBJ2-2 and V is TRBV4-1; 9 bases match TRBD2. The germline V gene has CDR1 MGHRA and CDR2 YSYEKL. The CDR3 covers 16 residues. V was clipped by 2 bases and J by 1 base; unmatched bases: 2. CDR3 nucleotide sequence: TGCGCCAGCAGCCAATTTAGCGGGAGGAACACCGGGGAGCTGTTTTTT. Translating gives CASSQFSGRNTGELFF.

This clonotype has a count of ten or more. The CDR3 reads CASSKAPTVEETSHGGLDGETQYF. Written as DNA, the CDR3 is TGTGCCAGCAGCAAAGCGCCGACGGTAGAGGAAACGTCACACGGGGGGCTCGACGGGGAGACCCAGTACTTC. The chain links TRBV21-1 to TRBJ2-5; the table names TRBD1, a call not compared with the DNA. TRBV21-1 is marked as a pseudogene. The CDR3 covers 24 residues.

This clonotype was counted ten times or more. The chain uses TRBV7-9 and TRBJ1-2; D gene ambiguous. The length of the CDR3 is 12 residues. V lost 3 bases to trimming and J lost 4 bases, with 6 bases between them. Germline V gene lookup returns CDR1 SEHNR and CDR2 FQNEAQ (reference sequence). The CDR3 loop reads CASSLGSYGYTF. The CDR3 nucleotides are TGTGCCAGCAGCTTGGGGTCCTATGGCTACACCTTC.